Listed below are T cell receptor beta chains from one sample, sequenced in a study of T-cell reconstitution after alpha-beta-depleted transplantation in children. TCRdb itself ran the PCR reads through MiXCR, one entry per CDR3 protein. Of about 610,000 distinct CDR3 sequences in the sample, approximately 30% were seen once. The sequencing used PBMCs, collected before TCRalphabeta/CD19-depleted stem cell transplant. The receptors come from a boy under three years old with Wiskott-Aldrich syndrome, due to receive a stem cell transplant. Each CDR3 is given without its conserved first and last residue.

J gene | V gene | CDR3 protein
TRBJ1-5 | TRBV12-3/TRBV12-4 | ASSLSGRRYSNQPQH
TRBJ2-7 | TRBV27 | ASSFVGSGRTSSYEQY
TRBJ1-1 | TRBV20-1 | SASRSGNTNTEAF
TRBJ1-1 | TRBV12-3/TRBV12-4 | ASSLAGTGKAF
TRBJ2-1 | TRBV7-6 | ASSLALQTSGRAAYNEQF
TRBJ2-7 | TRBV24-1 | ATSDHGTGHPYEQY
TRBJ2-3 | TRBV5-1 | ASSLAPLAGGHDTQY
TRBJ2-3 | TRBV10-1 | ASSESYLGATDTQY
TRBJ1-1 | TRBV7-2 | ASSLMTSLNTEAF
TRBJ1-4 | TRBV20-1 | SAREGQGNEKLF
TRBJ2-1 | TRBV7-9 | ASSLPSGTGSYNEQF
TRBJ2-2 | TRBV2 | ASSRVDTGELF
TRBJ1-1 | TRBV4-2 | ASSQETGGNTEAF
TRBJ2-1 | TRBV5-1 | ASSPRLAGGSYNEQF
TRBJ2-7 | TRBV28 | ACRSGRGEQY
TRBJ2-5 | TRBV12-3/TRBV12-4 | ASSLLDRETQY
TRBJ1-1 | TRBV7-8 | ASSFGQGASNTEAF
TRBJ2-1 | TRBV30 | AWNRDSPYNEQF
TRBJ2-1 | TRBV6-5 | ASSYSTGSSYNEQF
TRBJ2-1 | TRBV25-1 | ASSEAGTHNEQF
TRBJ2-3 | TRBV5-1 | ASIPLLAECTDTQY
TRBJ2-7 | TRBV15 | ATSRDLVKSFYEQY
TRBJ1-3 | TRBV6-1 | ASSFRDARGNTIY
TRBJ2-5 | TRBV7-6 | ASSSLSGREETQY
TRBJ2-2 | TRBV5-8 | ASSSGPGRRELF
TRBJ2-3 | TRBV20-1 | GARELAGASDTQY
TRBJ2-1 | TRBV12-3/TRBV12-4 | ASSSSGSHYNEQF
TRBJ2-5 | TRBV25-1 | ASSAMGLAGQETQY